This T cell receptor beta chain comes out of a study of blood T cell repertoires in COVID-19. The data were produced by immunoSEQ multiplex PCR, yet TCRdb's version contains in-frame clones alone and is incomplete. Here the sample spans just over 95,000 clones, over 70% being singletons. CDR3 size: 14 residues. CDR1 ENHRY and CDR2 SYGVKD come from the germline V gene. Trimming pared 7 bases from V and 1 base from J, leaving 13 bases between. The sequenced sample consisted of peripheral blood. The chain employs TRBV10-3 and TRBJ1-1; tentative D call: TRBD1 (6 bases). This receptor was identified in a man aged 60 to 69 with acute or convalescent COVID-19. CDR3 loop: CAIKTGIGNTEAFF. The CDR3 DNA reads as TGTGCCATCAAAACAGGGATCGGGAACACTGAAGCTTTCTTT.